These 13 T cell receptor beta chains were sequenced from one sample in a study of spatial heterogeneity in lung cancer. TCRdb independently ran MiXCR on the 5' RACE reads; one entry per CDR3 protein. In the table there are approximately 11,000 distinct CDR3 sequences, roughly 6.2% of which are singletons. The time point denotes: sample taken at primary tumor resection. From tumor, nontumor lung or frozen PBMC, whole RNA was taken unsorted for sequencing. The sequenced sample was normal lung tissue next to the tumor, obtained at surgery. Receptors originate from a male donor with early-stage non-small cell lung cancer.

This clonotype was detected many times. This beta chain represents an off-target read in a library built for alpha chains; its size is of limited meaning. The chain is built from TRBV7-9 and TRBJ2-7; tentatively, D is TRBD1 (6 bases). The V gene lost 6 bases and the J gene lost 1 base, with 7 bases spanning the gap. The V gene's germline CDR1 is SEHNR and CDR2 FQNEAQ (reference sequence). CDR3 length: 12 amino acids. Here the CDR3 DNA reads TGTGCCAGCAGGGACAGATCCTACGAGCAGTACTTC. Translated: CASRDRSYEQYF.

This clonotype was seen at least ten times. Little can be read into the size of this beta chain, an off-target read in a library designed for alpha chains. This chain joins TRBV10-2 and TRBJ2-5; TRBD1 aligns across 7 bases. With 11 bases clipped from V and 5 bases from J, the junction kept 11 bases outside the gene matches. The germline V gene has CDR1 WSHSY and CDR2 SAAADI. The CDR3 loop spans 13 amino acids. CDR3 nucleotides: TGCGCCTCGTCCAGGGGGAAGAAGGAGACCCAGTACTTC. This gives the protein CASSRGKKETQYF.

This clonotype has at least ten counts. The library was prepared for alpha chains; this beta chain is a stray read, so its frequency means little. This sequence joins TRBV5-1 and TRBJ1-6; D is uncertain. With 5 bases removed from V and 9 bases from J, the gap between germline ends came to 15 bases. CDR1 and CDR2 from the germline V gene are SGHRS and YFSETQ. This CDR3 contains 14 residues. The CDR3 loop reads CASSEMGATSPLHF. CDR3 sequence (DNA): TGCGCCAGCAGTGAAATGGGAGCTACTTCACCCCTCCACTTT.

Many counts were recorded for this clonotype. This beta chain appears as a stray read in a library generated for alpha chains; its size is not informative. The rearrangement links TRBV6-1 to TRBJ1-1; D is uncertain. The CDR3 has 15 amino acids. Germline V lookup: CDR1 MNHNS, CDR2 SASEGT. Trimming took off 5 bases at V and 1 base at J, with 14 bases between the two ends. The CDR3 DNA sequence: TGTGCCAGCAGTCGTCGGGTGTACGAGAACACTGAAGCTTTCTTT. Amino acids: CASSRRVYENTEAFF.

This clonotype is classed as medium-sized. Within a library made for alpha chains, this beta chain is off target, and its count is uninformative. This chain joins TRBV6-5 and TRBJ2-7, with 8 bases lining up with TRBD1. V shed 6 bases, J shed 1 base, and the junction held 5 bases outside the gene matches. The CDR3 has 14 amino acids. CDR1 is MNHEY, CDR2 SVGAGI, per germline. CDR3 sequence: CASSRQGTSYEQYF. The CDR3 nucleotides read TGTGCCAGCAGCCGACAGGGGACTTCCTACGAGCAGTACTTC.

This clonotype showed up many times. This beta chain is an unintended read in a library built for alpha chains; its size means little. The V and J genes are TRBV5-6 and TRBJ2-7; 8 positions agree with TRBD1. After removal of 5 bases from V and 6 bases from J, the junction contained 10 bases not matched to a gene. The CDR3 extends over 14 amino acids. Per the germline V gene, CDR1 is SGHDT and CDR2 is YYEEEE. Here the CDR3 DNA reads TGTGCCAGCAGTTACATCAGGGGGCCCCCCGAGCAGTACTTC. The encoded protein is CASSYIRGPPEQYF.

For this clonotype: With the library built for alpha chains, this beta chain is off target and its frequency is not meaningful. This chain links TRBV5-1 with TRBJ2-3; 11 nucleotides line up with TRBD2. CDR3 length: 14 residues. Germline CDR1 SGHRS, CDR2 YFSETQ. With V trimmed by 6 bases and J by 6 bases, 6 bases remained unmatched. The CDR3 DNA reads TGCGCCAGCATCCCTACTAGCGGGAGCGATACGCAGTATTTT. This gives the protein CASIPTSGSDTQYF.

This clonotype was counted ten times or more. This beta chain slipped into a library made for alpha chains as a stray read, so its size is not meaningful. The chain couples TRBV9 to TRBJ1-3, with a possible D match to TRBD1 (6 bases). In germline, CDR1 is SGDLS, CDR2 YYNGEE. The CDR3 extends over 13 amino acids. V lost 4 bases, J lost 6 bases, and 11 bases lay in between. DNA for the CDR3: TGTGCCAGCAGCTTTGGACAGACAAACACCATATATTTT. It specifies CASSFGQTNTIYF.

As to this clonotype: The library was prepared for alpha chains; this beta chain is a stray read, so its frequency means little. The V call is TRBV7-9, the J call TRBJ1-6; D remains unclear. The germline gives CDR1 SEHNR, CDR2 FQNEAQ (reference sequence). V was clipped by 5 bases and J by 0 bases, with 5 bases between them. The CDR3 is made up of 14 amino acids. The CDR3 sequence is CASSEDSYNSPLHF. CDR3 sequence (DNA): TGTGCCAGCAGCGAGGACTCCTATAATTCACCCCTCCACTTT. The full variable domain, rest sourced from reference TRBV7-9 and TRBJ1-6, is DTGVSQNPRHKITKRGQNVTFRCDPISEHNRLYWYRQTLGQGPEFLTYFQNEAQLEKSRLLSDRFSAERPKGSFSTLEIQRTEQGDSAMYLCASSEDSYNSPLHFGNGTRLTVT.

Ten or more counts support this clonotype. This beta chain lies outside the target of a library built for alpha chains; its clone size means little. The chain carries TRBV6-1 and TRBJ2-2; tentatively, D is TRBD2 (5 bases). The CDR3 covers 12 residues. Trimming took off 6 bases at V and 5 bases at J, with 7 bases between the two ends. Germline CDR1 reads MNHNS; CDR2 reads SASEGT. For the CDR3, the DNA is TGTGCCAGCAGGAGGGATACCGGGGAGCTGTTTTTT. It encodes CASRRDTGELFF.

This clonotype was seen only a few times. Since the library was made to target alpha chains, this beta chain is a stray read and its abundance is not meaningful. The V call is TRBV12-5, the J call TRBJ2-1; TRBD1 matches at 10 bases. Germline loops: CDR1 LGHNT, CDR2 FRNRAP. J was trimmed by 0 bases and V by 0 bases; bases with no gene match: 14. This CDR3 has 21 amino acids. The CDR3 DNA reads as TGTGCTAGTGGTTTGGTACGGGGGGACAGGGGATTAACTGGCTCCTACAATGAGCAGTTCTTC. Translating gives CASGLVRGDRGLTGSYNEQFF.

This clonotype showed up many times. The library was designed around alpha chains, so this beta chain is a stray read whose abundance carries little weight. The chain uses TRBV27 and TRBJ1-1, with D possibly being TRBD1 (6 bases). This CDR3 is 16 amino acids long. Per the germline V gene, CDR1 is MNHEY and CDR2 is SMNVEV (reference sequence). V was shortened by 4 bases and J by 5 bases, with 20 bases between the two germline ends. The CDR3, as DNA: TGTGCCAGCAGTTCCCCGGGGGGGGCACATTGGACTGAAGCTTTCTTT. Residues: CASSSPGGAHWTEAFF.

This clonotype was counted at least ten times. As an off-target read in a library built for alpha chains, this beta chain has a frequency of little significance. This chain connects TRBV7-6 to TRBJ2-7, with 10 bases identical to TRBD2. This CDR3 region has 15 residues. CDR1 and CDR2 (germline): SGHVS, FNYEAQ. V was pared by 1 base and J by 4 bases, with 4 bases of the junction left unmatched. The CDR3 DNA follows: TGTGCCAGCAGCTTAGTCACTAGCGGGATGTACGAGCAGTACTTC. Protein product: CASSLVTSGMYEQYF.